This T cell receptor beta chain was identified during a study of OX40 agonist ivuxolimab in advanced cancers. Study as a whole: Three patients got partial responses; one had hepatocellular carcinoma and two had cutaneous melanoma.

This CDR3 is 15 amino acids long. The V and J ends lost 5 bases and 8 bases respectively, with 17 bases between them. Germline V gene sequence: CDR1 SGHTS, CDR2 YDEGEE. Sequenced by immunoSEQ multiplex PCR; TCRdb stores in-frame clones only, minus some. The sample holds 65,000 to 90,000 clones, roughly nine tenths seen once. The receptor's source is an adult with an advanced solid tumor such as melanoma, head and neck, liver or kidney cancer. The chain is built from TRBV5-8 and TRBJ1-6; possible D gene TRBD1, 6 bases. The specimen comprised CD4+ or CD8+ T cells sorted from blood, sampled in a trial of the OX40 agonist ivuxolimab. CDR3 nucleotide sequence: TGTGCCAGCAGTTTACAGGGCTGGGGGCATTCACCCCTCCACTTT. It codes for CASSLQGWGHSPLHF.